This T cell receptor beta chain was sequenced during a study of blood T cells in healthy people across ages. The CDR3 length is 13 residues. Germline loops: CDR1 SQVTM, CDR2 ANQGSEA. Trimming left V 4 bases short and J 10 bases short, with 17 bases between. This clonotype was seen only a few times. Its antigen is unidentified. Study-level results: Samples with more naive T cells showed higher observed beta diversity.

The authors ran a second PCR of 7 to 11 cycles using a sample-barcoded 5' primer and a J-beta primer mix. There were at least 3 million CDR3-containing paired-end reads obtained from each sample. From the 5' RACE reads, TCRdb called clonotypes with MiXCR, one entry per CDR3 protein. The table includes 600,000 to 1,000,000 distinct CDR3 sequences, about 62% detected once. This sequence originates from a man aged 25 to 45 in good health. The chain couples TRBV29-1 to TRBJ2-1; D unresolved. The sequenced material came from blood. The chain's CDR3 is CSVVQIGVSEQFF. In DNA form, the CDR3 reads TGCAGCGTTGTACAGATTGGGGTTTCGGAGCAGTTCTTC.